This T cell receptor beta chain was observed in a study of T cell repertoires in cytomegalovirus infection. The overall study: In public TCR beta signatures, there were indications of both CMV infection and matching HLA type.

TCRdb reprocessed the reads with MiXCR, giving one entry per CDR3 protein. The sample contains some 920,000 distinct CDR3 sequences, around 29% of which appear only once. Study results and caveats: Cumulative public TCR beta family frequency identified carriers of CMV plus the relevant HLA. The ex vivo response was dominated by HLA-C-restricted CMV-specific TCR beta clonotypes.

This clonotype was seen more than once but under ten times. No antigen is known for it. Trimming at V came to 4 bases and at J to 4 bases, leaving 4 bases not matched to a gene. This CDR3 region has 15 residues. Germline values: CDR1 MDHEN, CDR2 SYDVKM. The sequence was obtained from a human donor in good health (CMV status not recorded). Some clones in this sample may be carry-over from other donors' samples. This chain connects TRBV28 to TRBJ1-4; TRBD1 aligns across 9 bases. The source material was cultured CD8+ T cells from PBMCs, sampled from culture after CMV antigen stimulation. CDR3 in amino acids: CASSWDRAFNEKLFF. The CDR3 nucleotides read TGTGCCAGCAGTTGGGACAGGGCTTTTAATGAAAAACTGTTTTTT.